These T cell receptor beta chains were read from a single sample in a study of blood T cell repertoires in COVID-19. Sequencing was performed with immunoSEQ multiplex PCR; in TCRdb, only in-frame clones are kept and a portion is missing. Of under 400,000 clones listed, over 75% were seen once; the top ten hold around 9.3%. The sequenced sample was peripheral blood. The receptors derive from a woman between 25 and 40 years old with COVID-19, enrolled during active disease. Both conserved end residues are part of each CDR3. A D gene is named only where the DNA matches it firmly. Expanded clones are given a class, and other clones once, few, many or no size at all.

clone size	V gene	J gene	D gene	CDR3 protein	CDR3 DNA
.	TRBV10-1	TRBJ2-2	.	CASTPTRAGELFF	TGCGCCAGCACTCCGACTAGGGCCGGGGAGCTGTTTTTT
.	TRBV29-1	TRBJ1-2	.	CSVGGPERGYTF	TGCAGCGTGGGAGGTCCGGAGAGGGGCTACACCTTC
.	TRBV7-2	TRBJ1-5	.	CATSEGPHQPQHF	TGTGCCACTAGCGAGGGGCCTCATCAGCCCCAGCATTTT
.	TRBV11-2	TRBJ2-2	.	CASSSTRSTGELFF	TGTGCCAGCAGCTCGACTAGGAGCACCGGGGAGCTGTTTTTT
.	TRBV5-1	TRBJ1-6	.	CASSLDLNYSPLHF	TGCGCCAGCAGCTTGGATCTCAACTATTCACCCCTCCACTTT
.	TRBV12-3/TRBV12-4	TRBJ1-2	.	CASSFYSDYTF	TGTGCCAGCAGTTTCTACTCCGACTACACCTTC
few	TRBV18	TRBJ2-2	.	CASSPRAGVSGGELFF	TGTGCCAGCTCACCACGGGCAGGGGTCAGCGGCGGGGAGCTGTTTTTT
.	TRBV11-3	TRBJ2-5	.	CASSEGGQVTQYF	TGTGCCAGCAGCGAGGGGGGGCAGGTGACCCAGTACTTC
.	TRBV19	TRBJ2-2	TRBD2	CASSRTSGSNVGELFF	TGTGCCAGTAGTAGGACTAGCGGGAGTAATGTCGGGGAGCTGTTTTTT
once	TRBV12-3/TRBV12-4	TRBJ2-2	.	CASGAALTGELFF	TGTGCCAGCGGGGCAGCCTTAACCGGGGAGCTGTTTTTT
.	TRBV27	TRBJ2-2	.	CASSFGLNTGELFF	TGTGCCAGCAGTTTCGGACTGAACACCGGGGAGCTGTTTTTT
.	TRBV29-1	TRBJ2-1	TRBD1	CSVTGGRYNEQFF	TGCAGCGTTACAGGGGGCAGATACAATGAGCAGTTCTTC
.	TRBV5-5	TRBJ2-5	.	CASSLAPGQYF	TGTGCCAGCAGCTTGGCCCCGGGCCAGTACTTC
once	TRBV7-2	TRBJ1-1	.	CASSLAPAAMNTEAFF	TGTGCCAGCAGCTTAGCGCCGGCGGCCATGAACACTGAAGCTTTCTTT
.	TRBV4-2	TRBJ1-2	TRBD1	CASSSDRNYGYTF	TGTGCCAGCAGCTCGGACAGGAACTATGGCTACACCTTC
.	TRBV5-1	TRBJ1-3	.	CASRRGIDSGNTIYF	TGCGCCAGTCGAAGGGGAATTGACTCTGGAAACACCATATATTTT
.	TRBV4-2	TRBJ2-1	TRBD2	CASSQEIRTSGRLEQFF	TGTGCCAGCAGCCAAGAAATTCGGACTAGCGGGAGGCTTGAGCAGTTCTTC
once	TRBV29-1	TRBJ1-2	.	CSGGSDNYGYTF	TGCAGCGGGGGCAGCGATAACTATGGCTACACCTTC
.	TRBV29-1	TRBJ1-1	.	CSAGLGANTEAFF	TGCAGCGCCGGGCTGGGGGCGAACACTGAAGCTTTCTTT
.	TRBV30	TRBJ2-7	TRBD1	CAWSAGQAYEQYF	TGTGCCTGGAGCGCGGGACAGGCCTACGAGCAGTACTTC
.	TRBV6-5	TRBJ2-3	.	CASRSAGFTDTQYF	TGTGCCAGCAGGTCGGCGGGCTTCACAGATACGCAGTATTTT
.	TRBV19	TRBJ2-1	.	CASSIDDSSGEQFF	TGTGCCAGTAGTATTGACGACAGTTCGGGTGAGCAGTTCTTC
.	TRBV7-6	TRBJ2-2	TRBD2	CASRPSGRATGELFF	TGTGCCAGCAGACCCAGCGGGAGGGCCACCGGGGAGCTGTTTTTT
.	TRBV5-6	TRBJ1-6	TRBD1	CASSKGGTANSPLHF	TGTGCCAGCAGCAAGGGCGGGACAGCCAACTCACCCCTCCACTTT
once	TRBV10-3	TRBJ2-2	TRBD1	CAISEKYKGADTGELFF	TGTGCCATCAGTGAGAAATACAAGGGGGCAGACACCGGGGAGCTGTTTTTT
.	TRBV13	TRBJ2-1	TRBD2	CASSLEGGRAGGPNEQFF	TGTGCCAGCAGCTTAGAAGGTGGGCGAGCGGGAGGGCCCAATGAGCAGTTCTTC
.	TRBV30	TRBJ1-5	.	CAWSGGTNQPQHF	TGTGCCTGGAGTGGGGGCACCAATCAGCCCCAGCATTTT
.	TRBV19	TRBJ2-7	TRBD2	CASSRSSGTSGRSYEQYF	TGTGCCAGTAGTAGATCATCCGGGACTAGCGGGAGGTCCTACGAGCAGTACTTC
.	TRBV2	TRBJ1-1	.	CASSEARGRGANEAFF	TGTGCCAGCAGTGAAGCCCGGGGACGCGGGGCCAACGAAGCTTTCTTT
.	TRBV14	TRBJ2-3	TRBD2	CASSQALAGADTQYF	TGTGCCAGCAGCCAAGCACTAGCGGGAGCAGATACGCAGTATTTT
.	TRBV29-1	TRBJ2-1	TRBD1	CSARLTGGFYNEQFF	TGCAGCGCCAGACTGACAGGGGGCTTCTACAATGAGCAGTTCTTC
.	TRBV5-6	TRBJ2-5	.	CASSLTQGETQYF	TGTGCCAGCAGCTTGACGCAGGGAGAGACCCAGTACTTC
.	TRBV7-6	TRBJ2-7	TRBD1	CASSLGQGGEQYF	TGTGCCAGCAGCTTAGGACAGGGGGGGGAGCAGTACTTC
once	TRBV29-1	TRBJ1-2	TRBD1	CSVELRDRGNYGYTF	TGCAGCGTTGAATTACGGGACAGGGGGAACTATGGCTACACCTTC
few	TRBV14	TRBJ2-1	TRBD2	CASSHLSGTVFF	TGTGCCAGCAGCCACCTGAGCGGGACGGTGTTCTTC
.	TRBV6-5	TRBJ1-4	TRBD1	CASSYNRGFEKLFF	TGTGCCAGCAGTTACAACAGGGGTTTTGAAAAACTGTTTTTT
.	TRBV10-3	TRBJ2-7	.	CAARTTTYEQYF	TGTGCCGCGCGGACAACCACCTACGAGCAGTACTTC
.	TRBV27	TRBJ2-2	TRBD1	CASSQLRTGAYSNTGELFF	TGTGCCAGCAGCCAGTTGCGGACAGGGGCTTACTCGAACACCGGGGAGCTGTTTTTT
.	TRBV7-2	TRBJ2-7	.	CASSLARGVHEQYF	TGTGCCAGCAGCTTAGCGCGCGGTGTTCACGAGCAGTACTTC
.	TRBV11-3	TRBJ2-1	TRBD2	CASSLGAGGPWALYNEQFF	TGTGCCAGCAGCTTAGGAGCGGGAGGCCCTTGGGCCCTCTACAATGAGCAGTTCTTC
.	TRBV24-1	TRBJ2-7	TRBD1	CATSRDRGEQYF	TGTGCCACCAGCCGGGACAGGGGGGAGCAGTACTTC
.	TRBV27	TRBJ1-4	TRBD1	CASSPWTGPNEKLFF	TGTGCCAGCAGCCCGTGGACAGGCCCCAATGAAAAACTGTTTTTT
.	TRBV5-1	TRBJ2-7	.	CASSLDPGVYEQYF	TGCGCCAGCAGCTTGGACCCGGGAGTCTACGAGCAGTACTTC
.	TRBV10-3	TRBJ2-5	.	CAISLGEQRETQYF	TGTGCCATCAGTCTAGGGGAACAGAGAGAGACCCAGTACTTC
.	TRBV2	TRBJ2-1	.	CASSEQEGNEQFF	TGTGCCAGCAGTGAACAGGAGGGGAATGAGCAGTTCTTC
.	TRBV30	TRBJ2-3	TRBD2	CAWRSGTSGSTQYF	TGTGCCTGGAGATCCGGGACTAGCGGGAGCACGCAGTATTTT